This T cell receptor beta chain was identified in a study of blood T cell repertoires in COVID-19. Study details: Researchers got acute and convalescent COVID-19 samples from the United States, Italy and Spain.

Enrolled through a virtual design, the participants were between roughly 18 and 89 years of age and came from around 25 US areas. Each recovered donor of Cohort 3 presented with two negative PCRs, clearance, or symptom resolution. Per the study methods: Reference gene primer amplification gave estimated nucleated cell counts. Only in-frame clones appear in the TCRdb table, and some are missing; sequencing was by immunoSEQ multiplex PCR. The DNA gave D and trimming, while V, J and clone size come from that table. The sample gives more than 150,000 clones, around 80% of which show up once; approximately 11% is in the top ten. Sequencing was performed on PBMCs or T cells enriched from blood (not recorded which). The TCR was taken from a man aged 50 to 59 who had recovered from COVID-19.

CDR3 in amino acids: CASSLNPRPGQTRLFF. DNA of the CDR3: TGTGCCAGCAGTTTAAACCCCCGTCCGGGTCAAACAAGGCTGTTTTTT. The chain employs TRBV27 and TRBJ1-4; D is uncertain. V was clipped by 2 bases and J by 14 bases, with 24 bases between them. This CDR3 is 16 amino acids long. Germline values: CDR1 MNHEY, CDR2 SMNVEV (reference sequence).